Included here is one TCR beta chain sequence, with context. Its antigen is still unknown. No much larger clone is present one base from it, and per-base qualities are unavailable. These data originate in a study of blood T cell repertoires in COVID-19 (TCRdb year 2020). The study in broad terms: Samples from collaborators originated in the United States, Italy and Spain and spanned both the acute and convalescent phases of COVID-19. Subjects who had been exposed to COVID-19, were actively infected with it, or had recovered from it provided the deeply sampled blood TCRbeta repertoires that made up the dataset. The prospective study material was composed of cDNA or gDNA derived from T cells, B-cell-depleted T cells, or PBMCs. Sample metadata almost always included a de-identified subject ID, COVID-19 status, age in years and sex. Where available, HLA class I and class II types were taken from metadata supplied by the sample provider and were not determined by assay-based typing. Samples came from the ongoing ImmuneRACE study (first 160 participants) plus 1,254 subjects from 6 global collaborators. A freely available public database, intended as a resource for researchers studying the immune response to SARS-CoV-2, is where the repertoires were released. Results and caveats for the whole study, not just this receptor: The quantity of clinical and demographic metadata differed by source and by participant and was supplied without curation.

The collaborating institutions used their own protocols to collect whole blood in K2EDTA tubes. For TCRbeta analysis, collaborator samples were shipped as frozen whole blood, as isolated PBMCs, or as DNA extracted from either sample type. Via the germline V gene (reference sequence), CDR1 is LNHDA and CDR2 SQIVND. The trim is 0 bases for V and 6 bases for J, with a gap of 8 bases between the germline ends. From the cysteine through the phenylalanine, the CDR3 covers 14 amino acids. Just CDR3 DNA is preserved here, 42 bases in frame from base 1. TCRbeta CDR3 regions were amplified from genomic DNA by means of the immunoSEQ Assay, a bias-controlled multiplex PCR. The study's processing was this. The number of nucleated cells in each sample was estimated by amplification of reference gene primers within the assay. To quantify the absolute abundance of each unique TCRbeta CDR3 rearrangement, sequence reads were collapsed and filtered. For each sample, productive Simpson clonality was calculated as the square root of Simpson's diversity index over productive rearrangements. This immuneACCESS table, as held by TCRdb, lists in-frame sequences with V and J called but not all clones. Of the missing ones, under half trace to an unresolved V gene in checked studies; the others have no known cause. The V and J calls and the clone size are those of that table, but D and trimming were determined from the DNA. Present in this sample are around 110,000 clones, approximately 87% of which were seen just once. The top ten hold approximately 2.1% of the sample.

The sequence was collected from a man under 40 with acute or convalescent COVID-19. The chain couples TRBV19 to TRBJ2-2; no D gene can be assigned with confidence. Sequencing input: peripheral blood. DNA sequence: TGTGCCAGTAGTATAGATTCCCTAGCCGGGGAGCTGTTTTTT. It is translated as CASSIDSLAGELFF.